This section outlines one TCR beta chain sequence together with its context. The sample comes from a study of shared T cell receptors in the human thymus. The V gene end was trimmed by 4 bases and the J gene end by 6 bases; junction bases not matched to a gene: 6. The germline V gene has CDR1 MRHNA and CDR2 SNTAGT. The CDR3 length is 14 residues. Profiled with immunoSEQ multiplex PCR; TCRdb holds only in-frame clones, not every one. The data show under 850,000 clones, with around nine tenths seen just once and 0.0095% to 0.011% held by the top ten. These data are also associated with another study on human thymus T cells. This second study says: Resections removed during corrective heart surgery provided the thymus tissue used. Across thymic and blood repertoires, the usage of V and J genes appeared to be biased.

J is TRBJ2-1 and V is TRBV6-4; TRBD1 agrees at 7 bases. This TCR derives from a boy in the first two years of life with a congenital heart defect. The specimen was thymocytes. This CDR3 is CASSAQPGGNEQFF. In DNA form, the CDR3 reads TGTGCCAGCAGTGCCCAGCCAGGGGGCAATGAGCAGTTCTTC.